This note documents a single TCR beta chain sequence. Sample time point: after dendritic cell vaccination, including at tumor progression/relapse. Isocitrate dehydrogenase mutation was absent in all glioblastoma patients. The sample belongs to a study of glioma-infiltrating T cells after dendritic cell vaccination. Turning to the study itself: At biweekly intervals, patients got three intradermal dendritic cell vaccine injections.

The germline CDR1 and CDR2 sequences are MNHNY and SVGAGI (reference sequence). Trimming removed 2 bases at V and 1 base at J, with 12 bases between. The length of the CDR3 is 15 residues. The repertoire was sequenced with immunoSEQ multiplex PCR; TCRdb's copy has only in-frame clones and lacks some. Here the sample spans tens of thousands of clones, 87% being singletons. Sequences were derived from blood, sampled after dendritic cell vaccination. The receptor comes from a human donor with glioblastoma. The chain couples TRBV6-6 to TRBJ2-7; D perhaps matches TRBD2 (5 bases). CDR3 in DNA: TGTGCCAGCAGTTACAGGCCTAGCAGATCCTACGAGCAGTACTTC. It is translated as CASSYRPSRSYEQYF.